This T cell receptor beta chain was sequenced for a study of blood T cells in healthy people across ages. Comment on this clonotype: Its matching antigen is unknown.

The authors ran a second PCR of about 7 to 12 cycles using a sample-barcoded 5' primer and a J-beta primer mix. MiXCR, applied by TCRdb to the 5' RACE reads, yields one record per CDR3 protein. The top ten hold roughly 3.6% of the sample, which has hundreds of thousands of distinct CDR3 sequences, over 20% seen once. The study, taken as a whole, reports: Both naive CD4+ cell counts and diversity were greater in long-lived donors than in aged donors. Per million T cells, the diversity of TCR beta decreased roughly linearly as age advanced.

This CDR3 has 16 residues. Germline V gene lookup returns CDR1 MDHEN and CDR2 SYDVKM. The V and J ends lost 4 bases and 3 bases, in that order; junction bases with no gene match: 10. Material for sequencing was blood. The V gene is TRBV28, the J gene TRBJ2-5; TRBD1 agrees at 8 bases. The clonotype was recovered from a man aged 65 to 85 in good health. The CDR3 DNA follows: TGTGCCAGCAGTTCGCTTCTCCTGACAGGGGAAGAGACCCAGTACTTC. Encoded protein: CASSSLLLTGEETQYF.